One and the same sample provided the 5 T cell receptor beta chains below, sequenced in a study of spatial heterogeneity in lung cancer. MiXCR, run by TCRdb on the 5' RACE reads, gives a single entry per CDR3 protein. The sample holds some 38,000 distinct CDR3 sequences; around 7.5% are singletons and the top ten take roughly 28%. As to time point: sample taken at primary tumor resection. The material sequenced was PBMCs, taken at surgery. These receptor sequences come from a male donor with early-stage non-small cell lung cancer.

This clonotype was picked up a small number of times. The J gene is TRBJ1-4, the V gene TRBV19, with D maybe TRBD1 (5 bases). Per germline, CDR1 LNHDA and CDR2 SQIVND (reference sequence). This CDR3 region has 14 residues. Trimming removed 7 bases from V and 7 bases from J, with 16 bases in between. As DNA, the CDR3 is TGTGCCAGTAATGAGGCAGGGACGAGTGAAAAACTGTTTTTT. Protein: CASNEAGTSEKLFF.

At least ten counts were recorded for this clonotype. This chain's CDR3 is CASSVETGTGVPGANVLTF. The CDR3 DNA is TGTGCCAGCAGCGTAGAGACCGGGACAGGGGTGCCTGGGGCCAACGTCCTGACTTTC. The V gene is TRBV9, the J gene TRBJ2-6; 10 bases fit TRBD1. The CDR3 spans 19 residues. Germline V gene lookup returns CDR1 SGDLS and CDR2 YYNGEE. V was clipped by 0 bases and J by 2 bases; unmatched bases: 8.

The chain combines TRBV6-6 with TRBJ2-1; 9 bases align to TRBD2. The germline gives CDR1 MNHNY, CDR2 SVGAGI (reference sequence). The CDR3 has 18 amino acids. With V trimmed by 0 bases and J by 5 bases, 11 bases remained unmatched. CDR3 protein: CASSYSPPTSGPHNEQFF. The CDR3 DNA sequence: TGTGCCAGCAGTTACTCACCCCCTACTAGCGGGCCTCACAATGAGCAGTTCTTC.

This clonotype was seen only a few times. The V gene is TRBV20-1, the J gene TRBJ1-4, with 7 nucleotides matching TRBD1. Germline assignment: CDR1 DFQATT and CDR2 SNEGSKA (reference sequence). With 7 bases clipped from V and 8 bases from J, the junction kept 10 bases outside the gene matches. The CDR3 is 13 amino acids. The CDR3 DNA follows: TGCAGTGTCGGGGACAGCGTGAAGGAAAAACTGTTTTTT. Translating it yields CSVGDSVKEKLFF.

The chain employs TRBV5-1 and TRBJ1-4; 10 bases align to TRBD1. This CDR3 region has 14 residues. The germline V gene has CDR1 SGHRS and CDR2 YFSETQ. V lost 5 bases and J lost 5; bases outside the gene matches: 3. The CDR3 DNA sequence: TGCGCCAGCAGACGGACAGGGGGGAATGAAAAACTGTTTTTT. As protein: CASRRTGGNEKLFF.